The rows below give T cell receptor beta chains drawn from one sample of a study of blood T cells in healthy people across ages. TCRdb re-called the 5' RACE reads through MiXCR, storing one row per CDR3 protein. The sample includes 710,000 or so distinct CDR3 sequences, 32% of them seen just once. The specimen sequenced was blood. The receptors here all came from a woman over 75 in good health. Each CDR3 is given with its conserved first and last residue. The D gene is left open where the match is weak. Clone size is stated in some rows and not others, as once, few, many or a class when expanded.

D gene	clone size	V gene	J gene	CDR3 protein	CDR3 DNA
-	many	TRBV6-5	TRBJ1-1	CASRRPNTEAFF	TGTGCCAGCAGGCGTCCGAACACTGAAGCTTTCTTT
TRBD1	many	TRBV6-6	TRBJ1-5	CASSQGQGASNQPQHF	TGTGCCAGCAGTCAGGGACAGGGGGCTAGCAATCAGCCCCAGCATTTT
TRBD1	-	TRBV7-9	TRBJ2-4	CASSPQGIAAKNIQYF	TGTGCCAGCAGCCCACAGGGGATTGCAGCCAAAAACATTCAGTACTTC
-	few	TRBV6-2/TRBV6-3	TRBJ1-6	CASSRGSSYNSPLHF	TGTGCCAGCAGTCGAGGGAGCTCCTATAATTCACCCCTCCACTTT
-	-	TRBV6-2/TRBV6-3	TRBJ2-1	CAVRAVSSYNEQFF	TGTGCCGTCAGAGCGGTTAGCTCCTACAATGAGCAGTTCTTC
TRBD1	few	TRBV7-8	TRBJ2-2	CASSSGQAGGELFF	TGTGCCAGCAGCTCTGGACAGGCGGGCGGGGAGCTGTTTTTT
TRBD2	-	TRBV5-1	TRBJ2-1	CASSLGTGPAGNEQFF	TGCGCCAGCAGCTTGGGGACGGGACCAGCGGGGAATGAACAGTTCTTC
-	-	TRBV6-5	TRBJ2-7	CASTEKYTGTQAQYF	TGTGCCAGCACCGAAAAATATACAGGGACACAGGCCCAGTACTTC
-	-	TRBV20-1	TRBJ2-5	CSATSMTQQETQYF	TGCAGTGCTACCTCTATGACACAGCAAGAGACCCAGTACTTC
-	-	TRBV12-3/TRBV12-4	TRBJ2-3	CASSLGGVSTGSADTQYF	TGTGCCAGCAGCTTGGGGGGTGTGTCGACAGGGAGCGCAGATACGCAGTATTTT
-	few	TRBV10-3	TRBJ1-4	CAIGPGGIANEKLFF	TGTGCCATCGGCCCAGGAGGGATAGCTAATGAAAAACTGTTTTTT
TRBD1	-	TRBV6-1	TRBJ1-5	CASSALGQGGNQPQHF	TGTGCCAGCAGTGCCCTGGGACAGGGAGGCAATCAGCCCCAGCATTTT
-	few	TRBV10-3	TRBJ1-1	CAISEMNTEAFF	TGTGCCATCAGTGAAATGAACACTGAAGCTTTCTTT
TRBD2	-	TRBV20-1	TRBJ2-2	CSAPRRSGGRIRELFF	TGCAGTGCCCCCCGTCGTAGCGGGGGGCGGATACGAGAGCTGTTTTTT
TRBD2	many	TRBV9	TRBJ2-5	CASSRTGGWQETQYF	TGTGCCAGCAGCAGAACGGGGGGGTGGCAAGAGACCCAGTACTTC
-	many	TRBV25-1	TRBJ1-5	CASSESGNQPQHF	TGTGCCAGCAGTGAATCGGGGAATCAGCCCCAGCATTTT
-	many	TRBV29-1	TRBJ2-3	CSVVQQLPTDTQYF	TGCAGCGTTGTCCAACAGTTGCCCACAGATACGCAGTATTTT
-	many	TRBV12-3/TRBV12-4	TRBJ2-3	CASSTGSTDTQYF	TGTGCCAGCAGCACGGGCTCAACAGATACGCAGTATTTT
-	-	TRBV6-5	TRBJ1-5	CASSYSYSNQPQHF	TGTGCCAGCAGTTACAGTTATAGCAATCAGCCCCAGCATTTT
-	-	TRBV28	TRBJ2-1	CASSSEKHSNEQFF	TGTGCCAGCAGTTCAGAGAAGCATAGCAATGAGCAGTTCTTC
TRBD2	-	TRBV12-3/TRBV12-4	TRBJ2-7	CASRLAGTSYEQYF	TGTGCCAGCAGATTAGCGGGAACCTCCTACGAGCAGTACTTC
TRBD2	-	TRBV24-1	TRBJ2-3	CATSKRGGPDTQYF	TGTGCCACCTCTAAGCGGGGGGGCCCAGATACGCAGTATTTT
TRBD1	-	TRBV4-3	TRBJ1-6	CASSQDRGQLGSPLHF	TGCGCCAGCAGCCAAGATAGGGGACAGTTAGGCTCACCCCTCCACTTT
-	many	TRBV7-2	TRBJ1-6	CASSHNPGSPLHF	TGTGCCAGCAGCCATAACCCAGGATCACCCCTCCACTTT
-	many	TRBV5-1	TRBJ2-5	CASSLRLETQYF	TGCGCCAGCAGCTTGAGGCTAGAGACCCAGTACTTC
-	-	TRBV20-1	TRBJ2-1	CSASERLSGNEQFF	TGCAGTGCTTCCGAGAGGCTCTCGGGGAATGAGCAGTTCTTC
-	many	TRBV7-2	TRBJ2-5	CASSLLRGSWGETQYF	TGTGCCAGCAGCTTACTTCGGGGGTCCTGGGGCGAGACCCAGTACTTC
-	many	TRBV6-2/TRBV6-3	TRBJ2-1	CASNPPVGPRRGQFF	TGTGCCAGCAACCCCCCGGTCGGCCCGCGCCGTGGGCAGTTCTTC
-	many	TRBV7-2	TRBJ2-1	CASSFRARGGNEQFF	-
-	-	TRBV20-1	TRBJ1-1	CSAEEAGATNTEAFF	TGCAGTGCCGAGGAGGCAGGGGCTACGAACACTGAAGCTTTCTTT
TRBD1	many	TRBV7-8	TRBJ2-7	CASSLAGQGLEQYF	TGTGCCAGCAGCTTAGCGGGACAGGGCCTGGAGCAGTACTTC
-	few	TRBV11-2	TRBJ2-2	CASSLLRGGTGELFF	TGTGCCAGCAGCTTACTCAGGGGTGGCACCGGGGAGCTGTTTTTT
TRBD1	many	TRBV20-1	TRBJ1-1	CSASVNYRGTMNTEAFF	TGCAGTGCTAGCGTAAACTACAGGGGCACGATGAACACTGAAGCTTTCTTT
-	many	TRBV11-3	TRBJ2-1	CASSLGPRNEQFF	TGTGCCAGCAGCTTGGGACCTCGGAATGAGCAGTTCTTC
TRBD2	many	TRBV4-3	TRBJ2-7	CASSRISGGEQYF	TGCGCCAGCAGCCGCATCAGCGGGGGCGAGCAGTACTTC
TRBD1	once	TRBV6-5	TRBJ1-5	CASSYSGRDRFNNQPQHF	TGTGCCAGCAGTTACTCAGGCCGGGACAGATTTAACAATCAGCCCCAGCATTTT
-	many	TRBV20-1	TRBJ2-6	CSARHPRWSGANVLTF	TGCAGTGCTAGACACCCGCGGTGGTCTGGGGCCAACGTCCTGACTTTC
TRBD2	-	TRBV11-2	TRBJ2-7	CASSLEEGLAGGVGDEQYF	TGTGCCAGCAGCTTAGAAGAGGGACTAGCGGGGGGAGTTGGCGATGAGCAGTACTTC
TRBD2	few	TRBV6-1	TRBJ2-2	CASSGAGVNTGELFF	TGTGCCAGCAGTGGAGCGGGGGTGAACACCGGGGAGCTGTTTTTT
-	many	TRBV5-1	TRBJ1-2	CASSADGASGYTF	TGCGCCAGCAGCGCAGATGGTGCTAGTGGCTACACCTTC
-	many	TRBV12-3/TRBV12-4	TRBJ2-1	CASSAPTTGWGYNEQFF	TGTGCCAGCAGTGCGCCGACAACAGGGTGGGGTTACAATGAGCAGTTCTTC
-	many	TRBV6-5	TRBJ1-2	CASTGPFGQKNYGYTF	TGTGCCAGCACAGGCCCCTTCGGACAGAAAAACTATGGCTACACCTTC
TRBD1	-	TRBV20-1	TRBJ2-6	CSARWGTGGSGANVLTF	TGCAGTGCTAGGTGGGGGACAGGGGGCTCTGGGGCCAACGTCCTGACTTTC
TRBD1	few	TRBV20-1	TRBJ1-2	CSARDSTGGSGYTF	TGCAGTGCTAGAGATTCGACAGGGGGGTCCGGCTACACCTTC
TRBD2	-	TRBV20-1	TRBJ2-3	CGGGSGITDTQYF	TGCGGGGGGGGTAGCGGTATCACAGATACGCAGTATTTT
TRBD1	many	TRBV24-1	TRBJ1-5	CATSGDRGNQPQHF	TGTGCCACCAGTGGGGACAGGGGGAATCAGCCCCAGCATTTT
TRBD1	many	TRBV5-5	TRBJ2-5	CASINLPGQGSETQYF	TGTGCCAGCATCAACTTACCGGGACAGGGGTCGGAGACCCAGTACTTC